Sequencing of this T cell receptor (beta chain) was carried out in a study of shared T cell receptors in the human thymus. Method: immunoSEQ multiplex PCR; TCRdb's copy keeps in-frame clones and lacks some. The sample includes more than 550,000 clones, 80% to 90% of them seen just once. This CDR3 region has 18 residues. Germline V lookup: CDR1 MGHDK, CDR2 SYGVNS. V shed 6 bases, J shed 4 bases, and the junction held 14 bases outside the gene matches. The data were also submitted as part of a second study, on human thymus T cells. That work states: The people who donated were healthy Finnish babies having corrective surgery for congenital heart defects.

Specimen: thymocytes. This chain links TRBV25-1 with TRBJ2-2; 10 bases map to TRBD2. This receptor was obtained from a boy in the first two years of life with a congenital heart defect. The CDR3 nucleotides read TGTGCCAGCAGCAAATCCCAGGGGCTAGCGGGGGTCACCGGGGAGCTGTTTTTT. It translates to CASSKSQGLAGVTGELFF.